The clone carrying this T cell receptor beta chain was counted only a few times. Its cognate antigen is unknown. This sample is part of a study of cytomegalovirus exposure and HLA in healthy donors. For the study at large: Earlier, roughly 120 million unique TCR beta sequences were recovered from approximately 180 million T cells by an analysis. Study-level findings and limits: TCR beta chains numbering under 200 were designated cytomegalovirus-associated. Generally TCR sequences proved uncommon, though certain public TCRs appeared in numerous donors.

V was cut by 0 bases and J by 9 bases, with 11 bases left in between. This CDR3 is built from 12 residues. Germline-derived CDR1 and CDR2 are GTSNPN and SVGIG (reference sequence). Despite likely unrecorded immune exposures, the donors were nominally healthy at the time of sampling. Primers included in the PCR were 60 Vbeta and 13 Jbeta primers. Assay used: immunoSEQ multiplex PCR; TCRdb lists only in-frame clones, some missing. The sample records about 120,000 clones, about 8.6% being singletons. Material: PBMCs. The receptor's source is a woman aged 40-49 years in good health and CMV-seropositive. The V call is TRBV30, the J call TRBJ1-2, with TRBD1 as a possible D gene (5 bases). CDR3 residues: CAWSVGGISYTF. CDR3 nucleotides: TGTGCCTGGAGTGTTGGGGGGATTAGCTACACCTTC. Supplemented by reference TRBV30 and TRBJ1-2, the full variable domain reads SQTIHQWPATLVQPVGSPLSLECTVEGTSNPNLYWYRQAAGRGLQLLFYSVGIGQISSEVPQNLSASRPQDRQFILSSKKLLLSDSGFYLCAWSVGGISYTFGSGTRLTVV.